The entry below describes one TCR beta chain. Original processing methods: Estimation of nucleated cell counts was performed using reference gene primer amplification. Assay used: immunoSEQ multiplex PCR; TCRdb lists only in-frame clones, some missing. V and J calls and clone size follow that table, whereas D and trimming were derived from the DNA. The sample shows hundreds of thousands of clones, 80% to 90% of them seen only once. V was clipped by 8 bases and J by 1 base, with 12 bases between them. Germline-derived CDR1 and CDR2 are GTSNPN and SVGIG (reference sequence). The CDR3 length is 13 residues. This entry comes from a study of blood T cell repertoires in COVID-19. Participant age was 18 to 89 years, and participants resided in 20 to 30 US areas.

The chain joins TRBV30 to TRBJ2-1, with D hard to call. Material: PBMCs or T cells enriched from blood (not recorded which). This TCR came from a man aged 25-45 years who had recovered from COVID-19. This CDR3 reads CAVSTGSYNEQFF. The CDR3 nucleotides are TGTGCCGTTTCCACCGGTTCCTACAATGAGCAGTTCTTC.